A single TCR beta chain is shown here with its context. This record belongs to a study of graft-versus-host responses after intestinal transplantation. The V and J ends lost 6 bases and 7 bases respectively, with 19 bases between them. Germline CDR1 reads SEHNR; CDR2 reads FQNEAQ (reference sequence). This CDR3 comprises 15 residues. Some clones are missing from TCRdb's copy, which holds only in-frame ones; the method was immunoSEQ multiplex PCR. The sample yields about 40,000 clones, about 92% seen once. The input for sequencing was PBMCs, taken around 720 days after intestinal transplantation. This TCR was recovered from a human patient who received an intestinal transplant, so some T cells may come from the graft donor. The chain carries TRBV7-9 and TRBJ2-4; the D gene is possibly TRBD1 (7 bases). The CDR3 is CASRSGQEGANIQYF. The DNA of the CDR3 is TGTGCCAGCAGATCCGGACAGGAGGGTGCGAACATTCAGTACTTC.